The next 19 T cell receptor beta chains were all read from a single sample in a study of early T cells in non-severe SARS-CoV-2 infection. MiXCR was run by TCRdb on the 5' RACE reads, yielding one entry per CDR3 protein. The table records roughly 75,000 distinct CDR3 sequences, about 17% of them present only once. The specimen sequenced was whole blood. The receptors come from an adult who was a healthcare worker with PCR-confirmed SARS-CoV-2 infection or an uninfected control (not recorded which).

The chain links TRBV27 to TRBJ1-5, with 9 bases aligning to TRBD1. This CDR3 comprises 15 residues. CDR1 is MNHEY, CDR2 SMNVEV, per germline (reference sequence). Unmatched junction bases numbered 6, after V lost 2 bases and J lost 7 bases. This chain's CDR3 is CASSLTGGIGQPQHF. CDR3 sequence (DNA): TGTGCCAGCAGTTTAACAGGGGGCATTGGACAGCCCCAGCATTTT.

The CDR3 sequence: CASSLSGTGPYEQYF. CDR3 DNA sequence: TGCGCCAGCAGCTTGAGTGGGACAGGGCCCTACGAGCAGTACTTC. The rearrangement uses TRBV5-1 and TRBJ2-7, with 9 nucleotides matching TRBD1. The CDR3 runs to 15 residues. Germline CDR1 reads SGHRS; CDR2 reads YFSETQ. After removal of 1 base from V and 2 bases from J, the junction contained 4 bases not matched to a gene.

CDR3 in amino acids: CASSSGLAGALSGANVLTF. In DNA form, the CDR3 reads TGTGCCAGCAGCTCGGGACTAGCGGGGGCCCTCTCTGGGGCCAACGTCCTGACTTTC. The chain recombines TRBV5-8 with TRBJ2-6, with TRBD2 identical over 14 bases. The CDR3 runs 19 residues. With V trimmed by 3 bases and J by 0 bases, 5 bases remained unmatched. The germline V gene has CDR1 SGHTS and CDR2 YDEGEE.

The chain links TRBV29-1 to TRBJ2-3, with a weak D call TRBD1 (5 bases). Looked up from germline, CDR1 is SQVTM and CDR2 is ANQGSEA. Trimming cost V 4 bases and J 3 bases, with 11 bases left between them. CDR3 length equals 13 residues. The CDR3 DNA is TGCAGCGTTGTAGGGGCCACAACAGATACGCAGTATTTT. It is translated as CSVVGATTDTQYF.

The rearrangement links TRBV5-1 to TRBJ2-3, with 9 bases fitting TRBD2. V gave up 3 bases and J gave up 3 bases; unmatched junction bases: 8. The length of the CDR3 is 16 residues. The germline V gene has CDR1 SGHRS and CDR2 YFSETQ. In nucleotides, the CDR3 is TGCGCCAGCAGCTCCCTAACTAGCGGGCGTACAGATACGCAGTATTTT. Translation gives CASSSLTSGRTDTQYF.

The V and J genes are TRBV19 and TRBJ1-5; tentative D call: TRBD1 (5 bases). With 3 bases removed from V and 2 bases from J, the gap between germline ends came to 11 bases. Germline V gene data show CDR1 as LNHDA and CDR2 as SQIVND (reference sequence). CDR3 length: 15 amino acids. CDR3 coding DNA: TGTGCCAGTAGTATGACCGCACAGGGCAATCAGCCCCAGCATTTT. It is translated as CASSMTAQGNQPQHF.

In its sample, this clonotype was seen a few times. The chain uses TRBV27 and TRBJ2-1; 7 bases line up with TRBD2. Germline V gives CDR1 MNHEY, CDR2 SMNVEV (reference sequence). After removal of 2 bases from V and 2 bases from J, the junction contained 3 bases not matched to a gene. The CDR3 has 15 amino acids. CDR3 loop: CASSLGGRAYNEQFF. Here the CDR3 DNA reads TGTGCCAGCAGTTTAGGTGGGAGGGCCTACAATGAGCAGTTCTTC.

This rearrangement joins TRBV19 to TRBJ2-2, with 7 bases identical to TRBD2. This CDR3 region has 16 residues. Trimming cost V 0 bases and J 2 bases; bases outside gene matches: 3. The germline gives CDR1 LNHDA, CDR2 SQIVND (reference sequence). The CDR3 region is CASSIDGTINTGELFF. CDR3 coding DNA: TGTGCCAGTAGTATAGATGGGACTATCAACACCGGGGAGCTGTTTTTT.

The CDR3 nucleotides read TGCGCCAGCAGCCAACAGCGACAGGCAAGGATCGCTGAAGCTTTCTTT. This sequence encodes CASSQQRQARIAEAFF. The J gene is TRBJ1-1, the V gene TRBV4-1; D is possibly TRBD1 (6 bases). The CDR3 sequence is 16 residues long. The germline CDR1 and CDR2 sequences are MGHRA and YSYEKL. Trimming shortened V by 2 bases and J by 6 bases, and 19 bases separated the two germline ends.

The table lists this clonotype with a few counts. The CDR3 coding sequence is TGTGCCAGTAGTATATGGACAGTGGCGGACACCGGGGAGCTGTTTTTT. Amino acid sequence: CASSIWTVADTGELFF. The chain has TRBV19 and TRBJ2-2, with D possibly TRBD1 on 6 matching bases. CDR1 is LNHDA, CDR2 SQIVND, per germline (reference sequence). The CDR3 loop spans 16 amino acids. V lost 2 bases, J lost 3 bases, and 13 bases lay in between.

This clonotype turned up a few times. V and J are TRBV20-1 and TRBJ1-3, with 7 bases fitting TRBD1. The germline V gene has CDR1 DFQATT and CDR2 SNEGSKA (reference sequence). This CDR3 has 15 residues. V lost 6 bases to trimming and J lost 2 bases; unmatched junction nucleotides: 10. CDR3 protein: CSAHQGQTAGNTIYF. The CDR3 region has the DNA TGCAGTGCGCACCAGGGACAGACGGCTGGAAACACCATATATTTT.

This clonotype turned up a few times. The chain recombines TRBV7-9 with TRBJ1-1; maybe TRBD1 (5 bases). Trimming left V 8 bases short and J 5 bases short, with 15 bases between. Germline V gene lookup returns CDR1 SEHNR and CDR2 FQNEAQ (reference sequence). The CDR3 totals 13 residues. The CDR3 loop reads CASEALRGTEAFF. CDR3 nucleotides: TGTGCCAGCGAAGCCCTCCGGGGGACTGAAGCTTTCTTT.

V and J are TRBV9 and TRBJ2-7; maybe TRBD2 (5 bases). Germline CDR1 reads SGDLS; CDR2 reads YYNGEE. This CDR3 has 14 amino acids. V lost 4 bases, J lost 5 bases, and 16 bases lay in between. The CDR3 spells CASSPRRGNDEQYF. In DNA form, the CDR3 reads TGTGCCAGCAGCCCGAGACGGGGAAATGACGAGCAGTACTTC.

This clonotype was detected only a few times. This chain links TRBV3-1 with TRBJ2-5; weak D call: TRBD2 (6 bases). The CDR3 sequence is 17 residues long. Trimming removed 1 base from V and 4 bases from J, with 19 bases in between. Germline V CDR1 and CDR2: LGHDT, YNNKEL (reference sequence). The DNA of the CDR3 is TGTGCCAGCAGCCAAGTCGGGGGTAGAGGCGCTGGAGAGACCCAGTACTTC. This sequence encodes CASSQVGGRGAGETQYF.

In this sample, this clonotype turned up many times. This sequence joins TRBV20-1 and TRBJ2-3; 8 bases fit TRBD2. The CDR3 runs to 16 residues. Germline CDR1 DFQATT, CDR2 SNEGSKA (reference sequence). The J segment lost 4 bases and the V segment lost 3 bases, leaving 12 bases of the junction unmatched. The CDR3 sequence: CSARGARAGAADTQYF. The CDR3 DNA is TGCAGTGCTAGGGGGGCCCGAGCGGGAGCGGCAGATACGCAGTATTTT.

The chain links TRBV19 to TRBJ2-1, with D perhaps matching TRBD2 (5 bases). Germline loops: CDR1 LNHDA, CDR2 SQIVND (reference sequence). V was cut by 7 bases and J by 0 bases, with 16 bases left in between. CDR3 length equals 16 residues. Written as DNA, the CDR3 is TGTGCCAGTACTCCGGACTTTTTCGGCTCCTACAATGAGCAGTTCTTC. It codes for CASTPDFFGSYNEQFF.

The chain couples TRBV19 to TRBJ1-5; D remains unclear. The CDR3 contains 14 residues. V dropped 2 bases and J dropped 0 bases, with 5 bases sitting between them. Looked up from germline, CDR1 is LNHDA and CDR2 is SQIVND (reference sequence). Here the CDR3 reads CASSILPSNQPQHF. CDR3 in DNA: TGTGCCAGTAGTATACTCCCTAGCAATCAGCCCCAGCATTTT.

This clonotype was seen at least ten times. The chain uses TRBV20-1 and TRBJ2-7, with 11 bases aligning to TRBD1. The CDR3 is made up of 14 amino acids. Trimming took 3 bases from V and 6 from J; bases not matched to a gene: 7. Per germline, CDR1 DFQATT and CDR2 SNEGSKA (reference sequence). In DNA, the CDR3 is TGCAGTGCTAGCAGGGACAGGGGGGAGGGCGAGCAGTACTTC. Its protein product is CSASRDRGEGEQYF.

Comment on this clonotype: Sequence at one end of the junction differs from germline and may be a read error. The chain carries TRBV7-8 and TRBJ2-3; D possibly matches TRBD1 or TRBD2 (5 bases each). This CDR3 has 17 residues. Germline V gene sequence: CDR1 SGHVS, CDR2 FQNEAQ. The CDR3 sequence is CANSLNMGPRTEDTQYF. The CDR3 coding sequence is TGTGCCAACAGCTTGAATATGGGACCGAGAACGGAAGATACGCAGTATTTT.